Described below is a single TCR beta chain sequence and its context. The antigen is not known. Generated by immunoSEQ multiplex PCR, the TCRdb table keeps only in-frame clones and is missing some. There are 80,000 or so clones in the sample; 90% occur only once, and around 3.2% lies in the top ten. This sample is drawn from a study of T cell responses to AZD1222 COVID-19 vaccine. Study-wide results and caveats: Repertoire sampling occurred only after the peak T cell response. It should be noted that donors were predominantly white British and more often female, and clonal diversity was possibly underestimated.

J was trimmed by 2 bases and V by 5 bases; bases with no gene match: 16. The CDR3 is 18 residues long. The germline gives CDR1 GTSNPN, CDR2 SVGIG (reference sequence). The clonotype comes from an adult who received the AZD1222 COVID-19 vaccine. The sequences come from peripheral blood, collected 28 days after the second AZD1222 dose. The chain is built from TRBV30 and TRBJ1-4, with 8 bases aligning to TRBD1. DNA for the CDR3: TGTGCCTGGGGGGAGTGGGCAGGGGGCGCGGGCACTAATGAAAAACTGTTTTTT. Residues: CAWGEWAGGAGTNEKLFF.